This T cell receptor (beta chain) was profiled in a study of cytomegalovirus exposure and HLA in healthy donors. Use of 60 Vbeta and 13 Jbeta primers characterized the PCR. Sequencing used immunoSEQ multiplex PCR; TCRdb keeps in-frame clones, though not all of them. The sample holds approximately 260,000 clones, about nine tenths seen once. Per germline, CDR1 SGHAT and CDR2 FQDESV (reference sequence). The CDR3 has 17 residues. J gave up 2 bases and V 5 bases, and 12 bases lay outside the gene matches. This rearrangement joins TRBV11-1 to TRBJ2-3; 8 bases fit TRBD1. Sequencing was done on a sample of PBMCs. The sequence was obtained from a girl aged 2-10 years in good health and CMV-seronegative. This CDR3 is CASSTPSRGRVTDTQYF. The CDR3 DNA follows: TGTGCCAGCAGCACACCCTCCAGGGGGCGAGTCACAGATACGCAGTATTTT. The variable domain in full, with the rest retrieved from reference TRBV11-1 and TRBJ2-3, is EAEVAQSPRYKITEKSQAVAFWCDPISGHATLYWYRQILGQGPELLVQFQDESVVDDSQLPKDRFSAERLKGVDSTLKIQPAELGDSAMYLCASSTPSRGRVTDTQYFGPGTRLTVL.